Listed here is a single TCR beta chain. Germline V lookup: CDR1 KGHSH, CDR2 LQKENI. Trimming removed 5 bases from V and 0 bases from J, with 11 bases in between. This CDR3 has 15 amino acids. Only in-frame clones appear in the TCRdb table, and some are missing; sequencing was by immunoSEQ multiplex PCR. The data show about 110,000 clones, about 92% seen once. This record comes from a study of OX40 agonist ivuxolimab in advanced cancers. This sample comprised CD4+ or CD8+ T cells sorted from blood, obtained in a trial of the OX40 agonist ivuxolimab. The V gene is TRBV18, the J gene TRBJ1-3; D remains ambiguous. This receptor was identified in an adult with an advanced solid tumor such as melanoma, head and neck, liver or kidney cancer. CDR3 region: CASSGGASSGNTIYF. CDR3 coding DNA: TGTGCCAGCTCAGGAGGCGCAAGCTCTGGAAACACCATATATTTT.